Following are 8 T cell receptor beta chains from one sample sequenced in a study of PD-1 blockade in classical Hodgkin lymphoma. TCRdb's table, derived via immunoSEQ multiplex PCR, lists solely in-frame clones and lacks some. The sample consists of around 92,000 clones, 65% to 85% of them appearing once. Time point given: cycle 4 day 1 (C4D1), after less than 7 weeks of nivolumab. Each patient relapsed following autologous stem cell transplantation, and prior brentuximab vedotin exposure differed. The specimen comprised peripheral blood mononuclear cells (PBMCs), sampled before the fourth cycle of nivolumab. These receptors all stem from a human donor with classical Hodgkin lymphoma.

In this sample, this clone turned up a few times. The chain carries TRBV7-2 and TRBJ1-1, with TRBD1 identical over 7 bases. The length of the CDR3 is 14 residues. Germline lookup yields CDR1 SGHTA and CDR2 FQGNSA. J was trimmed by 3 bases and V by 5 bases; bases with no gene match: 6. CDR3 in DNA: TGTGCCAGCAGCACCCGACAGGGATACACTGAAGCTTTCTTT. It yields the protein CASSTRQGYTEAFF.

V is TRBV29-1 and J is TRBJ1-1; TRBD1 is a possible D gene (5 bases). Germline assignment: CDR1 SQVTM and CDR2 ANQGSEA. The V and J ends lost 2 bases and 7 bases respectively, with 20 bases between them. This CDR3 comprises 15 residues. The CDR3 DNA sequence: TGCAGCGTTGAACTCCAGGGTGGGGGTGAGGGTGAAGCTTTCTTT. It codes for CSVELQGGGEGEAFF.

This rearrangement joins TRBV7-2 to TRBJ2-3, with TRBD2 matching over 7 bases. Trimming removed 5 bases from V and 0 bases from J; junction bases left unmatched: 5. There are 15 residues in the CDR3. Germline CDR1 reads SGHTA; CDR2 reads FQGNSA. CDR3 residues: CASSHGGISTDTQYF. The CDR3 DNA is TGTGCCAGCAGCCACGGGGGGATTAGCACAGATACGCAGTATTTT.

The chain uses TRBV11-2 and TRBJ1-5; D remains unclear. V lost 2 bases, J lost 4 bases, and 12 bases lay in between. Germline CDR1 and CDR2: SGHAT and FQNNGV. The CDR3 spans 15 residues. In nucleotides, the CDR3 is TGTGCCAGCAGCTTATCGGCAGATCTTAATCAGCCCCAGCATTTT. It encodes CASSLSADLNQPQHF. Full variable domain (rest looked up from reference TRBV11-2 and TRBJ1-5): EAGVAQSPRYKIIEKRQSVAFWCNPISGHATLYWYQQILGQGPKLLIQFQNNGVVDDSQLPKDRFSAERLKGVDSTLKIQPAKLEDSAVYLCASSLSADLNQPQHFGDGTRLSIL.

V is TRBV19 and J is TRBJ2-5; 11 positions agree with TRBD2. Germline-derived CDR1 and CDR2 are LNHDA and SQIVND (reference sequence). CDR3 length: 16 amino acids. V was pared by 5 bases and J by 4 bases, with 9 bases of the junction left unmatched. The chain's CDR3 is CASSHRLGLAGETQYF. The CDR3 DNA follows: TGTGCCAGTAGTCATCGACTCGGACTAGCGGGAGAGACCCAGTACTTC.

This chain connects TRBV25-1 to TRBJ1-2, with D perhaps TRBD1 (5 bases). The CDR3 consists of 13 residues. V lost 4 bases to trimming and J lost 8 bases, with 14 bases between them. Germline lookup yields CDR1 MGHDK and CDR2 SYGVNS. In DNA, the CDR3 is TGTGCCAGCAGTGTTCTGTCGGGGCGCGGCTACACCTTC. It yields the protein CASSVLSGRGYTF.

Of note for this clone: The junction departs from the called germline gene at one end, perhaps through a read error. The rearrangement joins TRBV30 to TRBJ1-1, with D possibly TRBD1 on 5 matching bases. Looked up from germline, CDR1 is GTSNPN and CDR2 is SVGIG (reference sequence). The CDR3 runs to 12 residues. In DNA, the CDR3 is TGTGCCTGGGGGAAGGGGAACGCTGAAGCTTTCTTT. Its translation: CAWGKGNAEAFF. Variable domain in full (rest from reference TRBV30 and TRBJ1-1): SQTIHQWPATLVQPVGSPLSLECTVEGTSNPNLYWYRQAAGRGLQLLFYSVGIGQISSEVPQNLSASRPQDRQFILSSKKLLLSDSGFYLCAWGKGNAEAFFGQGTRLTVV.

A remark on this clone: This is likely a read error, given that the CDR3 carries no conserved phenylalanine or tryptophan at its end. The chain is built from TRBV7-9 and TRBJ1-2, with a tentative D call TRBD1 (6 bases). Trimming removed 1 base at V and 5 bases at J, with 20 bases between. This CDR3 is 17 amino acids long. CDR1 is SEHNR, CDR2 FQNEAQ, per germline (reference sequence). The CDR3, as DNA: TGTGCCAGCAGCTTAGACGGGCCAGGGGAGACGGAATATGGCTACACCCTC. Protein sequence: CASSLDGPGETEYGYTL.